The rows below give T cell receptor beta chains drawn from one sample of a study of T cells in Graves' hyperthyroidism and ophthalmopathy. TCRdb fed the multiplex PCR reads into MiXCR, producing one record per CDR3 protein. The table lists some 370,000 distinct CDR3 sequences, 17% of them singletons, with around a third in the top ten. Sequenced input: blood. Source of these receptors: a woman between 25 and 40 years old with Graves' hyperthyroidism that later progressed to Graves' ophthalmopathy. The CDR3 runs from the conserved cysteine through the conserved F or W. A D gene is named only where the DNA matches it firmly. Only part of the rows carry a size: once, few, many, or a class if the clone is expanded.

size: many
D: .
J: TRBJ1-1
V: TRBV5-6
DNA: TGTGCCAGCACTGTGGGGCAGGATGAAGCTTTCTTT
CDR3: CASTVGQDEAFF

size: .
D: .
J: TRBJ1-4
V: TRBV3-1
DNA: TGTGCCAGCAGCCACCCCTCGACAGGATATAATGAAAAACTGTTTTTT
CDR3: CASSHPSTGYNEKLFF

size: many
D: .
J: TRBJ1-5
V: TRBV18
DNA: TGTGCCAGCTCACCACGGGGTGCGGGCAATCAGCCCCAGCATTTT
CDR3: CASSPRGAGNQPQHF

size: few
D: TRBD1
J: TRBJ1-5
V: TRBV20-1
DNA: TGCAGTGCCCCGGGACAGGGAGGTCAGCCCCAGCATTTT
CDR3: CSAPGQGGQPQHF

size: many
D: TRBD1
J: TRBJ1-5
V: TRBV29-1
DNA: TGCAGCGTTGAGGTTTTGACAGGGTCCCATCAGCCCCAGCATTTT
CDR3: CSVEVLTGSHQPQHF

size: .
D: .
J: TRBJ1-1
V: TRBV28
DNA: TGTGCCACTCCCGGTCGCGACTCGAACACTGAAGCTTTCTTT
CDR3: CATPGRDSNTEAFF

size: many
D: TRBD1
J: TRBJ2-2
V: TRBV7-2
DNA: TGTGCCAGCAGCTTAGGCCCCACAGGGGCGGGCGGGGAGCTGTTTTTT
CDR3: CASSLGPTGAGGELFF

size: many
D: .
J: TRBJ2-3
V: TRBV11-2
DNA: TGTGCCAGCAGCCCCCCCGCAAGGACAGATACGCAGTATTTT
CDR3: CASSPPARTDTQYF

size: .
D: .
J: TRBJ1-6
V: TRBV28
DNA: TGTGCCAGCAGTTTTTTACAAGCGGGACGGTTAATGTTGGCCCTCCACTTT
CDR3: CASSFLQAGRLMLALHF

size: many
D: TRBD1
J: TRBJ2-3
V: TRBV6-2/TRBV6-3
DNA: TGTGCCAGCAGCCCCGACAGGGGGCTTGACACAGATACGCAGTATTTT
CDR3: CASSPDRGLDTDTQYF

size: many
D: TRBD2
J: TRBJ2-7
V: TRBV30
DNA: TGTGCCTGGAGACTAGCGGGAGACGAGCAGTACTTC
CDR3: CAWRLAGDEQYF

size: many
D: TRBD1
J: TRBJ2-2
V: TRBV5-1
DNA: TGCGCCAGCAGCTTGGATGGTCAGGGGGCGAACACCGGGGAGCTGTTTTTT
CDR3: CASSLDGQGANTGELFF

size: many
D: TRBD1
J: TRBJ1-1
V: TRBV28
DNA: TGTGCCAGCAGTCCAAGCAGGACCCGGGACAGGAAGAACACTGAAGCTTTCTTT
CDR3: CASSPSRTRDRKNTEAFF

size: many
D: .
J: TRBJ1-1
V: TRBV2
DNA: TGTGCCAGCAGCTTCAGGGCTTCGAACACTGAAGCTTTCTTT
CDR3: CASSFRASNTEAFF

size: many
D: .
J: TRBJ1-4
V: TRBV6-1
DNA: TGTGCCAGCAGTTTATCTTCTGTCGCTGGGGGTGAAAAACTGTTTTTT
CDR3: CASSLSSVAGGEKLFF

size: .
D: .
J: TRBJ1-1
V: TRBV7-9
DNA: TGTGCCAGCAGCTTAAGCCCGGCGGCCACTGAAGCTTTCTTT
CDR3: CASSLSPAATEAFF

size: many
D: TRBD2
J: TRBJ2-3
V: TRBV27
DNA: TGTGCCAGCAGTTCTAGCGGGAGTATTGGAGATACGCAGTATTTT
CDR3: CASSSSGSIGDTQYF

size: many
D: TRBD1
J: TRBJ2-7
V: TRBV2
DNA: TGTGCCAGCAGGGGCACCGGGACAGGTGTCTACGAGCAGTACTTC
CDR3: CASRGTGTGVYEQYF

size: .
D: .
J: TRBJ2-1
V: TRBV5-1
DNA: TGCGCCAGCAGCCGGCGTTTTACAGGATCATCCTACGAGCAGTTCTTC
CDR3: CASSRRFTGSSYEQFF

size: many
D: TRBD1
J: TRBJ2-3
V: TRBV12-5
DNA: TGTGCTAGTGGCCCGGGGACAGGGTCCGCAGATACGCAGTATTTT
CDR3: CASGPGTGSADTQYF

size: many
D: TRBD1
J: TRBJ2-5
V: TRBV5-5
DNA: TGTGCCAGCAGCCGGACAGGGACCGAAGAGACCCAGTACTTC
CDR3: CASSRTGTEETQYF

size: .
D: TRBD1
J: TRBJ2-5
V: TRBV3-1
DNA: TGTGCCAGCAGCCTACAGGGGTTTGGGGAGACCCAGTACTTC
CDR3: CASSLQGFGETQYF

size: .
D: .
J: TRBJ2-7
V: TRBV19
DNA: TGTGCCAGTAGTATGGGCGGACCCTACGAGCAGTACTTC
CDR3: CASSMGGPYEQYF

size: .
D: .
J: TRBJ1-4
V: TRBV5-6
DNA: TGTGCCAGCAGCTTGTATGACGACCCCGAAAAACTGTTTTTT
CDR3: CASSLYDDPEKLFF

size: many
D: .
J: TRBJ2-3
V: TRBV28
DNA: TGTGCCAGCAGTTTAGGGCAGAGGAACACAGATACGCAGTATTTT
CDR3: CASSLGQRNTDTQYF

size: many
D: TRBD1
J: TRBJ2-3
V: TRBV11-2
DNA: TGTGCCAGCAGCATCTCAGACAGGGGGGGGGAAGATACGCAGTATTTT
CDR3: CASSISDRGGEDTQYF

size: many
D: TRBD1
J: TRBJ2-1
V: TRBV5-5
DNA: TGTGCCAGCAGCTTGGGTTGGACAGGCTCCTACAATGAGCAGTTCTTC
CDR3: CASSLGWTGSYNEQFF

size: .
D: .
J: TRBJ2-7
V: TRBV5-1
DNA: TGCGCCAGCAGCTTGGGGGCAGATTGGGCCTACGAGCAGTACTTC
CDR3: CASSLGADWAYEQYF

size: few
D: TRBD2
J: TRBJ2-3
V: TRBV20-1
DNA: TGCGGTCCATTAAGAGCGGGGGTTTTATTAGATACGCAGTATTTT
CDR3: CGPLRAGVLLDTQYF

size: many
D: .
J: TRBJ2-7
V: TRBV28
DNA: TGTGCCAGCAGTTTCGGCCAGTCCAACGAGCAGTACTTC
CDR3: CASSFGQSNEQYF

size: many
D: .
J: TRBJ2-7
V: TRBV7-2
DNA: TGTGCCAGCAGCTTCGAAAGCAGGGGCTCGTACGAGCAGTACTTC
CDR3: CASSFESRGSYEQYF

size: many
D: .
J: TRBJ1-2
V: TRBV6-1
DNA: TGTGCCAGCAGCCGAGGGGTAACCAATGGCTACACCTTC
CDR3: CASSRGVTNGYTF

size: many
D: TRBD1
J: TRBJ2-1
V: TRBV6-1
DNA: TGTGCCAGCAGTGGACAGGGGTCCTACAATGAGCAGTTCTTC
CDR3: CASSGQGSYNEQFF

size: few
D: .
J: TRBJ2-1
V: TRBV20-1
DNA: TGCAGTGCTAGAGGACCTCTAAACAATGAGCAGTTCTTC
CDR3: CSARGPLNNEQFF

size: many
D: TRBD2
J: TRBJ2-1
V: TRBV19
DNA: TGTGCCAGTAGTATCCCAAAGAGGAGGGGCTTGGCGGGAGGTTCCTACAATGAGCAGTTCTTC
CDR3: CASSIPKRRGLAGGSYNEQFF

size: .
D: .
J: TRBJ2-7
V: TRBV27
DNA: TGTGCCACCACGGGACGGAGCTCCTACGAGCAGTACTTC
CDR3: CATTGRSSYEQYF

size: .
D: TRBD2
J: TRBJ2-1
V: TRBV12-3/TRBV12-4
DNA: TGTGCCAGCAGACCTGGACTAGCTGTTCATGAGCAGTTCTTC
CDR3: CASRPGLAVHEQFF

size: .
D: .
J: TRBJ2-6
V: TRBV5-1
DNA: TGCGCCAGCAACCCGGGGGCAGATAGCTCTGGGGCCAACGTCCTGACTTTC
CDR3: CASNPGADSSGANVLTF

size: many
D: TRBD2
J: TRBJ2-3
V: TRBV7-8
DNA: TGTGCCAGCAGCTTAGTGCGGGGGGGGGCGGGAGATACGCAGTATTTT
CDR3: CASSLVRGGAGDTQYF

size: .
D: TRBD2
J: TRBJ2-7
V: TRBV12-3/TRBV12-4
DNA: TGTGCCAGCAGTTTACGGAGCGGGAGAGTCCACGAGCAGTACTTC
CDR3: CASSLRSGRVHEQYF

size: .
D: .
J: TRBJ1-5
V: TRBV6-1
DNA: TGTGCCAGCAGTGATCCCCGACAGAGAGCTATGTATAGCAATCAGCCCCAGCATTTT
CDR3: CASSDPRQRAMYSNQPQHF

size: many
D: .
J: TRBJ2-5
V: TRBV7-8
DNA: TGTGCCAGCAGCTTAGGGTACACCCCGTCTCCCCAAGAGACCCAGTACTTC
CDR3: CASSLGYTPSPQETQYF

size: many
D: TRBD2
J: TRBJ2-1
V: TRBV9
DNA: TGTGCCAGCAGCGGAGAGACTAGCGGGCCCTACAATGAGCAGTTCTTC
CDR3: CASSGETSGPYNEQFF

size: many
D: .
J: TRBJ2-3
V: TRBV28
DNA: TGTGCCAGCAGTCTGGGACATGCAGATACGCAGTATTTT
CDR3: CASSLGHADTQYF

size: once
D: .
J: TRBJ1-6
V: TRBV15
DNA: TGTGCCACCAGCCTATCGGGGTGGGGGCAGAGTTCACCCCTCCACTTT
CDR3: CATSLSGWGQSSPLHF

size: many
D: .
J: TRBJ2-7
V: TRBV30
DNA: TGTGCCTGGAGTGCCGTCCGGCTCTTCTACGAGCAGTACTTC
CDR3: CAWSAVRLFYEQYF

size: many
D: .
J: TRBJ1-1
V: TRBV6-1
DNA: TGTGCCACCCACTACCAGTGGACACCGAACACTGAAGCTTTCTTT
CDR3: CATHYQWTPNTEAFF

size: .
D: .
J: TRBJ2-1
V: TRBV12-3/TRBV12-4
DNA: TGTGCCAGCAGCTTGGAGGGGTACTACAGTGAGCAGTTCTTC
CDR3: CASSLEGYYSEQFF

size: .
D: .
J: TRBJ2-7
V: TRBV4-1
DNA: TGCGCCAGCAGCCTAGGGTCCGGTCCCGCCGAGCAGTACTTC
CDR3: CASSLGSGPAEQYF

size: many
D: .
J: TRBJ2-7
V: TRBV2
DNA: TGTGCCAGCAGTGGGAGACAGGTTTCTTACGAGCAGTACTTC
CDR3: CASSGRQVSYEQYF

size: many
D: .
J: TRBJ1-2
V: TRBV11-2
DNA: TGTGCCAGCAGCTTGGGTCCTCAACCCTATGGCTACACCTTC
CDR3: CASSLGPQPYGYTF

size: many
D: TRBD1
J: TRBJ1-2
V: TRBV2
DNA: TGTGCCAGCAGAGGCTTAAAAGACAGGGTCTATGGCTACACCTTC
CDR3: CASRGLKDRVYGYTF

size: many
D: .
J: TRBJ2-1
V: TRBV29-1
DNA: TGCAGCGTTGTGGAGGGGGCCAACTACAATGAGCAGTTCTTC
CDR3: CSVVEGANYNEQFF

size: many
D: TRBD2
J: TRBJ2-1
V: TRBV28
DNA: TGTGCCAGCAGTTTATCTTTAGGCGGGAGCTACAATGAGCAGTTCTTC
CDR3: CASSLSLGGSYNEQFF

size: .
D: TRBD1
J: TRBJ1-1
V: TRBV29-1
DNA: TGCAGCGTCCAAAGGACAGGGGGCGTCCGAGGGACTGAAGCTTTCTTT
CDR3: CSVQRTGGVRGTEAFF

size: many
D: .
J: TRBJ1-1
V: TRBV2
DNA: TGTGCCAGCAGTTACGGCACGAACACTGAAGCTTTCTTT
CDR3: CASSYGTNTEAFF